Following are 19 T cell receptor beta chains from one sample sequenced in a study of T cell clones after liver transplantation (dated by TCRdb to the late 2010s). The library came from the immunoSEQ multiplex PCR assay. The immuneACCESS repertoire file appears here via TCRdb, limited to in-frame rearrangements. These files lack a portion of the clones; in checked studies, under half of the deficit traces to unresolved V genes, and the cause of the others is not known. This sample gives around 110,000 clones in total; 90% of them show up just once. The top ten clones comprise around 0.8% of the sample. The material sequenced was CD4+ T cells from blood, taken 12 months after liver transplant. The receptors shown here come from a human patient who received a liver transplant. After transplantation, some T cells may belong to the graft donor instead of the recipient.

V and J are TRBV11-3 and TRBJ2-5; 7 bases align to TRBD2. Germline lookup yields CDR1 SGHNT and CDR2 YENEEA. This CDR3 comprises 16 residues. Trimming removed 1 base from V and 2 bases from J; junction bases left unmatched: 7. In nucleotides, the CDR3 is TGTGCCAGCAGCTTAGTTTCGGGAGGACCACAAGAGACCCAGTACTTC. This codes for CASSLVSGGPQETQYF.

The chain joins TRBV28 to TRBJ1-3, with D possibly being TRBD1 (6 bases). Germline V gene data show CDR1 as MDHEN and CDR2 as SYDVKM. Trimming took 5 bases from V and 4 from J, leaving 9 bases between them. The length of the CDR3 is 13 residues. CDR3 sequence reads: CASSQGSGNTIYF. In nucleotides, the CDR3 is TGTGCCAGCAGTCAGGGGTCCGGAAACACCATATATTTT. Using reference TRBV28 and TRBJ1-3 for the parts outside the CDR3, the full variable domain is DVKVTQSSRYLVKRTGEKVFLECVQDMDHENMFWYRQDPGLGLRLIYFSYDVKMKEKGDIPEGYSVSREKKERFSLILESASTNQTSMYLCASSQGSGNTIYFGEGSWLTVV.

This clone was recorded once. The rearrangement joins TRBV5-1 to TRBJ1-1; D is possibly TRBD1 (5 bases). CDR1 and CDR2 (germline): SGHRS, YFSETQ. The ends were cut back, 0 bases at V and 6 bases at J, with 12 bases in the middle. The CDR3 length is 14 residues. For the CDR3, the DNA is TGCGCCAGCAGCTTGGGGGGCAGTGCCGCTGAAGCTTTCTTT. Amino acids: CASSLGGSAAEAFF.

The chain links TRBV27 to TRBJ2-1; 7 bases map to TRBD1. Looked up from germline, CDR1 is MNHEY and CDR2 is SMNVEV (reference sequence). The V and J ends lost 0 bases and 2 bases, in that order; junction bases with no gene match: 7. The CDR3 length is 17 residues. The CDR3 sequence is CASSLSIDRAPYNEQFF. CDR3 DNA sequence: TGTGCCAGCAGTTTATCGATCGACAGGGCACCCTACAATGAGCAGTTCTTC.

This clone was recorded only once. The CDR3 is CASSLSPSSGNTIYF. The CDR3, as DNA: TGTGCCAGCAGTTTATCGCCTAGCTCTGGAAACACCATATATTTT. The J gene is TRBJ1-3, the V gene TRBV28; D is undetermined. Germline CDR1 is MDHEN and CDR2 is SYDVKM. V was pared by 1 base and J by 0 bases, with 7 bases between. This CDR3 spans 15 amino acids.

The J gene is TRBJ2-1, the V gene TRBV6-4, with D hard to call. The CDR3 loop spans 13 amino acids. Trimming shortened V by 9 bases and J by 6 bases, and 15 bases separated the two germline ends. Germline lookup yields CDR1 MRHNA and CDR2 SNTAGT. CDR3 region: CARDTWVCNEQFF. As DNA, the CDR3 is TGTGCCAGAGATACATGGGTCTGCAATGAGCAGTTCTTC.

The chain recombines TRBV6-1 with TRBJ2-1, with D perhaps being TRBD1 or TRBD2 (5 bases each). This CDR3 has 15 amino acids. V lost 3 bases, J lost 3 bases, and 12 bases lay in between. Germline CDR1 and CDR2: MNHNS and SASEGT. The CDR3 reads CASSDWGSSYNEQFF. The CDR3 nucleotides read TGTGCCAGCAGTGATTGGGGGTCCAGCTACAATGAGCAGTTCTTC.

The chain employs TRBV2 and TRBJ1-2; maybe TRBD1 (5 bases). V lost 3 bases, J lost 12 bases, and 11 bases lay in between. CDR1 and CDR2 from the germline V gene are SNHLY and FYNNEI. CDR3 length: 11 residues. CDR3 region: CASSELRVHTF. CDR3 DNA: TGTGCCAGCAGTGAGCTCAGGGTTCACACCTTC.

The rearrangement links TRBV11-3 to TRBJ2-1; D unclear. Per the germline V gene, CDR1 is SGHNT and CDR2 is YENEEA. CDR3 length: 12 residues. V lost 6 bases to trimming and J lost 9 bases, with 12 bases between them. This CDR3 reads CASSGMMAEQFF. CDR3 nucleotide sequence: TGTGCCAGCAGTGGAATGATGGCTGAGCAGTTCTTC. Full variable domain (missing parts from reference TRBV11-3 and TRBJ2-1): EAGVVQSPRYKIIEKKQPVAFWCNPISGHNTLYWYLQNLGQGPELLIRYENEEAVDDSQLPKDRFSAERLKGVDSTLKIQPAELGDSAVYLCASSGMMAEQFFGPGTRLTVL.

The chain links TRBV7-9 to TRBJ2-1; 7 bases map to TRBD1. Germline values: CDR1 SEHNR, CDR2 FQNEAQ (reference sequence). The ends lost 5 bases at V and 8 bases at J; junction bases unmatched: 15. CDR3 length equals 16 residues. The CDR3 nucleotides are TGTGCCAGCAGCGAGACGACAGGGAAGTCTGGCGATGAGCAGTTCTTC. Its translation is CASSETTGKSGDEQFF.

This CDR3 is CASSQGYGYTF. The CDR3 DNA follows: TGTGCCAGCAGCCAGGGTTATGGCTACACCTTC. The chain recombines TRBV6-5 with TRBJ1-2; D is possibly TRBD1 (5 bases). CDR3 length equals 11 residues. CDR1 is MNHEY and CDR2 is SVGAGI in the germline V gene. Trimming removed 6 bases at V and 5 bases at J, with 7 bases between.

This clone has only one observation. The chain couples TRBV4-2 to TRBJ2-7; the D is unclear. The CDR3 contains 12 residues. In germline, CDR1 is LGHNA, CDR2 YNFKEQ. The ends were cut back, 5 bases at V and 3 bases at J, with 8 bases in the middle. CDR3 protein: CASSRVYYEQYF. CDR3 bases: TGTGCCAGCAGCAGGGTGTACTACGAGCAGTACTTC.

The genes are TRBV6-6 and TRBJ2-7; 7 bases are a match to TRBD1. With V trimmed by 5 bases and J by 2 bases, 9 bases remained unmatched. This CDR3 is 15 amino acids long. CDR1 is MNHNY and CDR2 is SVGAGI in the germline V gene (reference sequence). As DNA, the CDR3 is TGTGCCAGCAGTGCGTCGTACGGGACAGCCTACGAGCAGTACTTC. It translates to CASSASYGTAYEQYF.

CDR3 bases: TGTGCCAGCTTTAAACCGGGAGGGAAGCACAATGAGCAGTTCTTC. Translating gives CASFKPGGKHNEQFF. The V gene is TRBV28, the J gene TRBJ2-1; TRBD2 matches 8 bases. The trim removed 8 bases at V and 5 bases at J, leaving 11 bases unmatched. Germline V CDR1 and CDR2: MDHEN, SYDVKM. This CDR3 is built from 15 residues. Using reference TRBV28 and TRBJ2-1 for the parts outside the CDR3, the full variable domain is DVKVTQSSRYLVKRTGEKVFLECVQDMDHENMFWYRQDPGLGLRLIYFSYDVKMKEKGDIPEGYSVSREKKERFSLILESASTNQTSMYLCASFKPGGKHNEQFFGPGTRLTVL.

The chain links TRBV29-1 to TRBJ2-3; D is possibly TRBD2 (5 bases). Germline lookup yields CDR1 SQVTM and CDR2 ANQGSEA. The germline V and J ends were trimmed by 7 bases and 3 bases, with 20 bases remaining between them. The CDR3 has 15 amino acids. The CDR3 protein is CSAGWDADGTDTQYF. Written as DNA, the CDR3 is TGCAGCGCGGGGTGGGATGCCGATGGGACAGATACGCAGTATTTT.

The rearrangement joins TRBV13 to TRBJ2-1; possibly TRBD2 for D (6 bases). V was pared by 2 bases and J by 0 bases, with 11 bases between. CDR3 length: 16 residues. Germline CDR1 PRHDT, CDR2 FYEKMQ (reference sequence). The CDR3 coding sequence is TGTGCCAGCAGCTTAAGGGTCGGGAGCTCCTACAATGAGCAGTTCTTC. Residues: CASSLRVGSSYNEQFF.

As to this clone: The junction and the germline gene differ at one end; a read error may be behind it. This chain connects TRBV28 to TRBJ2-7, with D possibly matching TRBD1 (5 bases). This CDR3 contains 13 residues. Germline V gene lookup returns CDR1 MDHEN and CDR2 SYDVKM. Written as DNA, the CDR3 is TGTGCCAGCAGTTTCCAGTCACACAGGTCTCTCTCTTTC. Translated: CASSFQSHRSLSF. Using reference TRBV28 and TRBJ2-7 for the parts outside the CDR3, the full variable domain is DVKVTQSSRYLVKRTGEKVFLECVQDMDHENMFWYRQDPGLGLRLIYFSYDVKMKEKGDIPEGYSVSREKKERFSLILESASTNQTSMYLCASSFQSHRSLSFGPGTRLTVT.

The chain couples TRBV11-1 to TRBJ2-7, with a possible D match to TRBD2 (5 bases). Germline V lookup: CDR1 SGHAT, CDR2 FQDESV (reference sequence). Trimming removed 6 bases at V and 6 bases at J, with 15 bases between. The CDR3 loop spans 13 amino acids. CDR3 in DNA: TGTGCCAGCAGATCCCTAGCCGTAGGCGAGCAGTACTTC. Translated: CASRSLAVGEQYF.

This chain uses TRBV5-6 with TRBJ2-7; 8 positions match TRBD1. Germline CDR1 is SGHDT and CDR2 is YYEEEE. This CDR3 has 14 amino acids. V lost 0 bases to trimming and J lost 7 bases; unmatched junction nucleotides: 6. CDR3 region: CASSLVDRAREQYF. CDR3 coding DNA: TGTGCCAGCAGCTTGGTGGACAGGGCCAGGGAGCAGTACTTC.